This TCR beta chain was captured by sequencing in a study of CD8+ T cells in alopecia areata. Study-level background: Treatment ran 6 to 18 months, with 6 months of follow-up afterward. General study points: Scalp clonality and expanded CD8+ clones among the top 100 were significantly decreased by tofacitinib.

As for treatment: oral pan-JAK inhibitor, 5-10 mg twice daily. Turning to this clone: The antigen remains unidentified.

Reverse transcription of extracted RNA yielded cDNA, which provided the sequencing template. Assay: immunoSEQ multiplex PCR; the TCRdb copy retains only in-frame clones and omits some. The sample lists hundreds of thousands of clones; more than 30% were seen once. With V trimmed by 5 bases and J by 7 bases, 10 bases remained unmatched. The CDR3 length is 14 residues. Germline CDR1 and CDR2: SGHVS and FNYEAQ. V gene TRBV7-6 combines with J gene TRBJ2-7, with 8 bases identical to TRBD1. The sequence derives from a human donor with alopecia areata. Specimen: CD4+ T cells sorted from blood, collected around week 31, from a patient treated with tofacitinib. The CDR3 region is CASSPMTGAREQYF. CDR3 coding DNA: TGTGCCAGCAGCCCCATGACAGGGGCGAGGGAGCAGTACTTC.